These T cell receptor beta chains were read from a single sample in a study of blood T cell repertoires in COVID-19. The assay was immunoSEQ multiplex PCR, and TCRdb's table has in-frame clones only and misses some. The sample lists 200,000 to 250,000 clones; approximately 80% were seen once. Sequenced material: peripheral blood. These receptors all stem from a woman of 80 years or more with COVID-19, enrolled during active disease. Each CDR3 is given with its conserved first and last residue. The order of the fields is clone size, D gene, J gene, V gene, CDR3 protein, CDR3 DNA. The D gene is left open where the match is weak. A clone size is listed for some rows: how often the clone was seen (once, few, many), or a class if it is expanded.

NA NA TRBJ1-5 TRBV12-3/TRBV12-4 CASSLDGGQPQHF TGTGCCAGCAGTTTGGATGGCGGTCAGCCCCAGCATTTT
once NA TRBJ2-1 TRBV6-1 CASSEYVARYNEQFF TGTGCCAGCAGTGAATATGTAGCGCGCTACAATGAGCAGTTCTTC
NA NA TRBJ1-6 TRBV6-6 CASSTGQGMHSPLHF TGTGCCAGCAGCACTGGACAAGGGATGCATTCACCCCTCCACTTT
few NA TRBJ1-5 TRBV15 CATSRSGGNQPQHF TGTGCCACCAGCAGAAGCGGTGGCAATCAGCCCCAGCATTTT
NA NA TRBJ1-6 TRBV4-2 CASSQDLSRGTNSPLHF TGTGCCAGCAGCCAAGATTTGTCCCGGGGGACTAATTCACCCCTCCACTTT
NA TRBD2 TRBJ2-3 TRBV4-1 CASSQEGRLAGMRDTQYF TGCGCCAGCAGCCAAGAAGGGCGTTTAGCGGGTATGAGAGATACGCAGTATTTT
once NA TRBJ1-1 TRBV5-1 CASSPQGGTTEAFF TGCGCCAGCAGCCCACAGGGAGGGACCACTGAAGCTTTCTTT
NA TRBD1 TRBJ1-4 TRBV18 CASSFGQGSFEKLFF TGTGCCAGCTCATTCGGACAGGGCAGTTTTGAAAAACTGTTTTTT
NA NA TRBJ1-1 TRBV28 CASSRGTEAFF TGTGCCAGCAGTCGGGGTACTGAAGCTTTCTTT
NA TRBD1 TRBJ2-5 TRBV19 CASSTGTGGAETQYF TGTGCCAGTAGTACAGGCACAGGGGGCGCTGAGACCCAGTACTTC
NA NA TRBJ1-4 TRBV3-1/TRBV3-2 CASSQEGTPTNEKLFF TGTGCCAGCAGCCAAGAAGGGACTCCAACTAATGAAAAACTGTTTTTT
few NA TRBJ2-3 TRBV6-2/TRBV6-3 CASSPRPSGRITQYF TGTGCCAGCAGTCCCCGGCCTTCGGGGAGGATCACGCAGTATTTT
NA NA TRBJ1-4 TRBV4-2 CASSQDSGVLREKLFF TGTGCCAGCAGCCAAGATTCAGGGGTGCTAAGAGAAAAACTGTTTTTT
NA NA TRBJ1-4 TRBV7-9 CASSLAGAVHLIF TGTGCCAGCAGCTTAGCGGGGGCCGTACATTTGATTTTT
once NA TRBJ2-2 TRBV6-5 CASSYSGSGELFF TGTGCCAGCAGTTACTCCGGGTCCGGGGAGCTGTTTTTT
once NA TRBJ1-1 TRBV19 CASSPAGGDTEAFF TGTGCCAGTAGTCCTGCGGGGGGGGACACTGAAGCTTTCTTT
NA TRBD1 TRBJ2-1 TRBV5-1 CASTLEDRGSGEQFF TGCGCCAGCACCTTAGAGGACAGGGGATCAGGTGAGCAGTTCTTC
NA NA TRBJ1-2 TRBV4-2 CASSQEKPGGARGYTF TGTGCCAGCAGCCAAGAAAAACCGGGGGGCGCCCGCGGCTACACCTTC
NA TRBD2 TRBJ2-5 TRBV5-4 CASSSRLAGGLETQYF TGTGCCAGCAGCTCTAGACTAGCGGGGGGGCTGGAGACCCAGTACTTC
NA TRBD1 TRBJ2-1 TRBV14 CASSRQRTGGLDEQFF TGTGCCAGCAGTCGTCAAAGAACAGGGGGGTTAGATGAGCAGTTCTTC
NA NA TRBJ2-1 TRBV18 CASSLQKYNEQFF TGTGCCAGCTCACTCCAGAAATACAATGAGCAGTTCTTC
NA NA TRBJ2-1 TRBV10-2 CASSEWLASSYNEQFF TGCGCCAGCAGTGAATGGCTAGCGAGCTCCTACAATGAGCAGTTCTTC
NA NA TRBJ2-7 TRBV29-1 CSIKTPGYEQYF TGCAGCATTAAGACACCCGGATACGAGCAGTACTTC
NA TRBD1 TRBJ1-2 TRBV14 CASSPGTVYGYTF TGTGCCAGCAGCCCCGGGACAGTTTATGGCTACACCTTC
NA NA TRBJ2-3 TRBV24-1 CATSDPYTDTQYF TGTGCCACCAGTGATCCTTACACAGATACGCAGTATTTT
NA NA TRBJ1-6 TRBV5-1 CASSLPEENNSPLHF TGCGCCAGCAGCTTGCCAGAGGAGAATAATTCACCCCTCCACTTT
NA TRBD1 TRBJ2-4 TRBV15 CATSRDLSTGQGGRNIQYF TGTGCCACCAGCAGAGATCTGTCGACTGGACAGGGTGGGAGAAACATTCAGTACTTC